The 30 T cell receptor beta chains given below trace back to one sample, sequenced in a study of CD8 T cells in ankylosing spondylitis. A single record per CDR3 protein comes from TCRdb applying MiXCR to the 5' RACE reads. The table shows 200,000 to 300,000 distinct CDR3 sequences, with about 10% occurring only once. The sequenced material came from blood, either unsorted or a sorted T cell fraction (not recorded which). Source of these receptors: a male donor with ankylosing spondylitis or in good health (not recorded which).

This clonotype appeared a few times. J is TRBJ2-7 and V is TRBV4-2; no definite D call. The V end was cut by 4 bases, the J end by 3 bases, with 16 bases between. Germline CDR1 is LGHNA and CDR2 is YNFKEQ. The CDR3 consists of 15 residues. CDR3 region: CASSLFRDDNYEQYF. As DNA, the CDR3 is TGTGCCAGCAGCCTCTTCAGAGATGATAACTACGAGCAGTACTTC.

This clonotype has just a few counts. The V and J genes are TRBV11-2 and TRBJ2-7; D unclear. This CDR3 has 15 amino acids. Germline V gene data show CDR1 as SGHAT and CDR2 as FQNNGV. V dropped 0 bases and J dropped 9 bases, with 18 bases sitting between them. The CDR3 nucleotides read TGTGCCAGCAGCTTAGATCAATCCCTCCCCCTGGGGCAGTACTTC. It is translated as CASSLDQSLPLGQYF.

This clonotype was counted many times. The chain couples TRBV25-1 to TRBJ2-3, with TRBD2 matching over 14 bases. The CDR3 spans 16 residues. V shed 5 bases and J 3 bases; nucleotides not matched to a gene: 4. Looked up from germline, CDR1 is MGHDK and CDR2 is SYGVNS. In nucleotides, the CDR3 is TGTGCCAGCAGTCAGGGGACTAGCGGGGGTACAGATACGCAGTATTTT. Translating it yields CASSQGTSGGTDTQYF.

This clonotype was recorded many times. The rearrangement joins TRBV5-1 to TRBJ1-5; D is undetermined. V lost 3 bases and J 0 bases, leaving 10 bases between the germline ends. There are 15 residues in the CDR3. The germline V gene has CDR1 SGHRS and CDR2 YFSETQ. The CDR3 sequence is CASSYGEYSNQPQHF. The CDR3, as DNA: TGCGCCAGCAGCTACGGAGAATATAGCAATCAGCCCCAGCATTTT.

Ten or more counts support this clonotype. The chain links TRBV5-1 to TRBJ2-6; D possibly corresponds to TRBD2 (5 bases). Germline CDR1 is SGHRS and CDR2 is YFSETQ. The V and J ends lost 4 bases and 0 bases respectively, with 14 bases between them. The CDR3 sequence is 17 residues long. CDR3 in DNA: TGCGCCAGCAGCGGGAGTATTAGGAACTCTGGGGCCAACGTCCTGACTTTC. As protein: CASSGSIRNSGANVLTF.

V is TRBV4-1 and J is TRBJ2-7; D is unclear. This CDR3 contains 16 residues. Per the germline V gene, CDR1 is MGHRA and CDR2 is YSYEKL. V was cut by 3 bases and J by 2 bases, with 17 bases left in between. The CDR3 bases are TGCGCCAGCAGCCAGCTACCCCGGCAGAGTGCCTACGAGCAGTACTTC. It encodes CASSQLPRQSAYEQYF.

This clonotype showed up many times. In DNA form, the CDR3 reads TGTGCCAGCAGTTGGAGCGGGGACTACACCGGGGAGCTGTTTTTT. The encoded protein is CASSWSGDYTGELFF. The rearrangement links TRBV27 to TRBJ2-2; TRBD2 matches 7 bases. CDR3 length: 15 residues. After removal of 4 bases from V and 3 bases from J, the junction contained 5 bases not matched to a gene. Germline V lookup: CDR1 MNHEY, CDR2 SMNVEV (reference sequence).

This clonotype came up many times. V is TRBV7-9 and J is TRBJ1-1; 12 bases align to TRBD1. The V and J ends lost 5 bases and 8 bases, in that order; junction bases with no gene match: 6. This CDR3 spans 14 amino acids. Germline V gene lookup returns CDR1 SEHNR and CDR2 FQNEAQ (reference sequence). The CDR3 DNA is TGTGCCAGCAGCGTACCGGGACAGGGGGCGGAAGCTTTCTTT. This gives the protein CASSVPGQGAEAFF.

In this sample, this clonotype turned up a few times. J is TRBJ2-2 and V is TRBV29-1, with 8 bases lining up with TRBD2. Trimming at V came to 5 bases and at J to 1 base, leaving 9 bases not matched to a gene. Germline V lookup: CDR1 SQVTM, CDR2 ANQGSEA. The length of the CDR3 is 16 residues. CDR3 in DNA: TGCAGCGTTCGATATATTAGCGGGAAGAACACCGGGGAGCTGTTTTTT. This encodes CSVRYISGKNTGELFF.

This clonotype occurred many times. V usage is TRBV7-9 and J usage is TRBJ2-1; no firm D call. CDR1 and CDR2 from the germline V gene are SEHNR and FQNEAQ (reference sequence). V gave up 6 bases and J gave up 1 base, with 7 bases separating them. The CDR3 loop spans 13 amino acids. The CDR3 reads CASSSGSYNEQFF. For the CDR3, the DNA is TGTGCCAGCAGTTCCGGATCCTACAATGAGCAGTTCTTC.

This clonotype was observed a few times. V gene TRBV2 combines with J gene TRBJ2-5; 12 bases align to TRBD2. With V trimmed by 8 bases and J by 4 bases, 11 bases remained unmatched. The CDR3 sequence is 16 residues long. CDR1 SNHLY and CDR2 FYNNEI come from the germline V gene. CDR3 amino acids: CASRLGLAGYIETQYF. CDR3 nucleotides: TGTGCCAGCCGCCTCGGACTAGCGGGGTACATAGAGACCCAGTACTTC.

The table lists this clonotype with many counts. The chain is built from TRBV5-1 and TRBJ2-1, with 9 nucleotides matching TRBD1. Trimming took 0 bases from V and 4 from J; bases not matched to a gene: 2. Germline V gene sequence: CDR1 SGHRS, CDR2 YFSETQ. The CDR3 covers 15 residues. The CDR3, as DNA: TGCGCCAGCAGCTTGGAGGGACAGGGATACAATGAGCAGTTCTTC. Its protein is CASSLEGQGYNEQFF.

This clonotype has at least ten counts. This rearrangement joins TRBV10-3 to TRBJ2-1; 10 bases fit TRBD1. Germline V CDR1 and CDR2: ENHRY, SYGVKD. J was trimmed by 4 bases and V by 3 bases; bases with no gene match: 6. The CDR3 extends over 16 amino acids. CDR3 nucleotide sequence: TGTGCCATCAGTGACCGCGGACAGGGGGGATACAATGAGCAGTTCTTC. The encoded protein is CAISDRGQGGYNEQFF.

This clonotype was counted ten times or more. The chain joins TRBV30 to TRBJ2-2, with 9 positions matching TRBD2. Germline trimming cut 1 base from V and 2 bases from J; bases unmatched to any gene: 2. This CDR3 region has 15 residues. Germline-derived CDR1 and CDR2 are GTSNPN and SVGIG (reference sequence). The CDR3 sequence: CAWSEGLANTGELFF. For the CDR3, the DNA is TGTGCCTGGAGTGAGGGACTAGCTAACACCGGGGAGCTGTTTTTT.

The genes are TRBV11-2 and TRBJ1-6, with D hard to call. Germline V gene data show CDR1 as SGHAT and CDR2 as FQNNGV. The CDR3 runs 17 residues. The V end was cut by 1 base, the J end by 6 bases, with 16 bases between. CDR3: CASSLVGPSAPNSPLHF. CDR3 in DNA: TGTGCCAGCAGCTTAGTGGGCCCTAGCGCACCTAATTCACCCCTCCACTTT.

The chain couples TRBV29-1 to TRBJ1-1; no clear D gene. CDR1 is SQVTM, CDR2 ANQGSEA, per germline. V was cut by 7 bases and J by 6 bases, with 21 bases left in between. CDR3 size: 14 residues. CDR3 protein: CSARMGLLEAEAFF. In DNA form, the CDR3 reads TGCAGCGCCCGAATGGGGTTATTGGAGGCTGAAGCTTTCTTT.

This clonotype appeared many times. This chain links TRBV29-1 with TRBJ1-2, with D unresolved. V lost 6 bases to trimming and J lost 1 base, with 30 bases between them. Germline CDR1 and CDR2: SQVTM and ANQGSEA. The CDR3 loop spans 19 amino acids. CDR3 amino acids: CSVKASVGSYLAGNYGYTF. The CDR3 DNA is TGCAGCGTGAAGGCCAGTGTGGGCAGCTACCTAGCCGGTAACTATGGCTACACCTTC.

This clonotype was counted at least ten times. The chain has TRBV15 and TRBJ1-5, with a possible D match to TRBD1 (5 bases). Trimming pared 6 bases from V and 1 base from J, leaving 10 bases between. The V gene's germline CDR1 is LNHNV and CDR2 YYDKDF (reference sequence). This CDR3 is built from 14 residues. The DNA of the CDR3 is TGTGCCACCAGTACAGGAACGAGCAATCAGCCCCAGCATTTT. This translates into CATSTGTSNQPQHF.

This clonotype was detected many times. The chain joins TRBV12-3 or TRBV12-4 to TRBJ2-7, with D maybe TRBD1 (6 bases). The CDR3 loop spans 14 amino acids. V lost 3 bases, J lost 2 bases, and 11 bases lay in between. As DNA, the CDR3 is TGTGCCAGCAGTTTCGGGACAAGCACCTACGAGCAGTACTTC. Translated, it gives CASSFGTSTYEQYF.

The sample holds a few counts of this clonotype. The J gene is TRBJ2-1, the V gene TRBV7-9; D is perhaps TRBD2 (7 bases). V was cut by 7 bases and J by 1 base, with 14 bases left in between. The CDR3 spans 15 residues. Per germline, CDR1 SEHNR and CDR2 FQNEAQ (reference sequence). The CDR3 spells CASTFGRGSYNEQFF. The DNA for the CDR3 is TGTGCCAGCACCTTTGGGAGGGGGTCCTACAATGAGCAGTTCTTC.

This clonotype was counted at least ten times. The rearrangement uses TRBV12-3 or TRBV12-4 and TRBJ1-2; TRBD1 matches 10 bases. The CDR3 consists of 13 residues. Losses at the gene ends were 4 bases for V and 6 bases for J; bases not matched to a gene: 2. CDR3 nucleotides: TGTGCCAGCAGTTCGACAGGGGGCAATGGCTACACCTTC. It translates to CASSSTGGNGYTF.

To note about this clonotype: This clone may be a read error of a much larger clone one base away. The genes are TRBV12-3 or TRBV12-4 and TRBJ1-6; tentatively, D is TRBD1 (6 bases). The CDR3 is made up of 14 amino acids. The DNA of the CDR3 is TGTGCCAGCAGTTATCGGACAGTGGATTCACTCCTCCACTTT. It is translated as CASSYRTVDSLLHF.

This chain joins TRBV7-9 and TRBJ2-1; either TRBD1 or TRBD2 may fit D (5 bases each). This CDR3 is 15 amino acids long. V gave up 6 bases and J gave up 7 bases, with 19 bases separating them. Germline assignment: CDR1 SEHNR and CDR2 FQNEAQ (reference sequence). Here the CDR3 reads CASSQVAGGGNEQFF. The CDR3 DNA reads TGTGCCAGCAGTCAGGTTGCGGGTGGGGGAAATGAGCAGTTCTTC.

This clonotype was detected many times. The rearrangement uses TRBV3-1 and TRBJ1-2; tentative D call: TRBD1 (5 bases). V lost 2 bases, J lost 6 bases, and 13 bases lay in between. From germline, CDR1 is LGHDT and CDR2 YNNKEL (reference sequence). The CDR3 is 14 amino acids. CDR3 DNA: TGTGCCAGCAGCCAACCAGGGAACATCGATGGCTACACCTTC. This translates into CASSQPGNIDGYTF.

This clonotype appeared many times. The CDR3 DNA sequence: TGTGCCAGCGGAGACATCTACTACGAGCAGTACTTC. It translates to CASGDIYYEQYF. The chain carries TRBV27 and TRBJ2-7; unclear D gene. Germline CDR1 MNHEY, CDR2 SMNVEV (reference sequence). The CDR3 runs to 12 residues. Trimming stripped 8 bases from V and 3 bases from J, with 11 bases between.

This clonotype was seen repeatedly, ten times or more. The chain links TRBV18 to TRBJ2-1; 15 bases align to TRBD2. Germline CDR1 and CDR2: KGHSH and LQKENI. V shed 1 base and J 1 base; nucleotides not matched to a gene: 2. This CDR3 contains 18 residues. The CDR3 coding sequence is TGTGCCAGCTCACCACGGGGACTAGCGGGAGGATCCTACAATGAGCAGTTCTTC. This gives the protein CASSPRGLAGGSYNEQFF.

This clonotype has just a few counts. The rearrangement joins TRBV3-1 to TRBJ1-2; D gene ambiguous. CDR3 length: 12 residues. Germline V gene lookup returns CDR1 LGHDT and CDR2 YNNKEL (reference sequence). The ends were cut back, 1 base at V and 2 bases at J, with 2 bases in the middle. CDR3 nucleotides: TGTGCCAGCAGCCAAGTCAACTATGGCTACACCTTC. As protein: CASSQVNYGYTF.

This clonotype was picked up many times. This chain joins TRBV6-4 and TRBJ2-3; D gene ambiguous. The V and J ends lost 4 bases and 3 bases respectively, with 11 bases between them. CDR3 size: 14 residues. Germline V gene lookup returns CDR1 MRHNA and CDR2 SNTAGT. The CDR3 DNA is TGTGCCAGCAGTGTAAGTCAGACTACAGATACGCAGTATTTT. This sequence encodes CASSVSQTTDTQYF.

This clonotype was observed a few times. V is TRBV10-3 and J is TRBJ2-7; 8 bases line up with TRBD2. Trimming at V came to 6 bases and at J to 4 bases, leaving 8 bases not matched to a gene. The CDR3 is 14 residues long. Per germline, CDR1 ENHRY and CDR2 SYGVKD. This CDR3 is CAISFGTSPYEQYF. CDR3 DNA: TGTGCCATCAGCTTCGGGACTAGTCCTTACGAGCAGTACTTC.

This clonotype was observed a handful of times. This chain connects TRBV2 to TRBJ1-5, with D possibly being TRBD1 (6 bases). Trimming removed 6 bases from V and 0 bases from J, with 12 bases in between. CDR1 is SNHLY, CDR2 FYNNEI, per germline. This CDR3 region has 15 residues. Written as DNA, the CDR3 is TGTGCCAGCAGGCGTGGACAGTATAGCAATCAGCCCCAGCATTTT. Residues: CASRRGQYSNQPQHF.